These T cell receptor beta chains were read from a single sample in a study of blood T cell repertoires in COVID-19. Generated by immunoSEQ multiplex PCR, the TCRdb table keeps only in-frame clones and is missing some. The sample comprises 90,000 to 140,000 clones, 85% to 90% of which are singletons, and around 4.1% rests with the top ten. Sequencing was performed on peripheral blood. All receptors derive from a man aged 50 to 59 with acute or convalescent COVID-19. Both conserved end residues are part of each CDR3. Each record gives: V gene, CDR3 protein.

V gene: TRBV5-1
CDR3 protein: CASSLEGINYGYTF

V gene: TRBV11-3
CDR3 protein: CASSLQAGVIPNEQFF

V gene: TRBV28
CDR3 protein: CASRYYQDYNEQFF

V gene: TRBV9
CDR3 protein: CASTLTGEGSYNEQFF

V gene: TRBV14
CDR3 protein: CASSQARLAGGAISYEQYF

V gene: TRBV9
CDR3 protein: CASSTDGLAGDEQYF

V gene: TRBV7-9
CDR3 protein: CASSPGQGDTGELFF

V gene: TRBV5-5
CDR3 protein: CASSLEGASEKLFF

V gene: TRBV5-5
CDR3 protein: CASSLAGDTGELFF

V gene: TRBV11-3
CDR3 protein: CASSLGEVTANSPLHF

V gene: TRBV6-4
CDR3 protein: CASSDMGHGYTF

V gene: TRBV28
CDR3 protein: CASSPGSLENTEAFF

V gene: TRBV12-5
CDR3 protein: CASGLAQQLLPYGYTF

V gene: TRBV5-1
CDR3 protein: CASSWRDREDQYF

V gene: TRBV24-1
CDR3 protein: CATRGLEAGANVLTF

V gene: TRBV4-2
CDR3 protein: CASSQDLSGSGNTIYF

V gene: TRBV4-1
CDR3 protein: CASSQDLDRDEQYF

V gene: TRBV7-6
CDR3 protein: CASSLGTGQETQYF

V gene: TRBV18
CDR3 protein: CASSPKAQGTTNEKLFF

V gene: TRBV19
CDR3 protein: CASSIIPDQPQHF

V gene: TRBV9
CDR3 protein: CASSKAGVVDTQYF

V gene: TRBV27
CDR3 protein: CASIRTALMNTEAFF

V gene: TRBV9
CDR3 protein: CASSVQDSPYYNEQFF

V gene: TRBV10-3
CDR3 protein: CAISDRGVRVAKNIQYF

V gene: TRBV7-9
CDR3 protein: CASSLVGGKSYNEQFF

V gene: TRBV12-3/TRBV12-4
CDR3 protein: CASSVQGTLQYF

V gene: TRBV5-4
CDR3 protein: CASSRGQGSGGELFF

V gene: TRBV5-4
CDR3 protein: CASSSGLAGYEQYF

V gene: TRBV5-1
CDR3 protein: CASSLGTETYGYTF

V gene: TRBV7-9
CDR3 protein: CASSLDSRGNSPLHF

V gene: TRBV4-1
CDR3 protein: CASSQEYGRYQPQHF

V gene: TRBV6-5
CDR3 protein: CASTVTGGPGETQYF

V gene: TRBV7-9
CDR3 protein: CASSPDGGRYEQYF

V gene: TRBV7-2
CDR3 protein: CASSLLLAGPYEQYF

V gene: TRBV13
CDR3 protein: CASSPPIGGDNEQYF

V gene: TRBV4-2
CDR3 protein: CASSQDQGNTGELFF

V gene: TRBV6-5
CDR3 protein: CASSPGGRRNYGYTF

V gene: TRBV7-2
CDR3 protein: CASSPPLSQGTSGTQYF

V gene: TRBV5-1
CDR3 protein: CASSFVGGSGANVLTF

V gene: TRBV10-3
CDR3 protein: CAISDPGAGANVLTF

V gene: TRBV6-5
CDR3 protein: CASGVQGLSYNEQFF

V gene: TRBV6-5
CDR3 protein: CASSFGNSYNEQFF

V gene: TRBV6-1
CDR3 protein: CASSDGGPGELFF

V gene: TRBV19
CDR3 protein: CASSTIRDWTAEQFF

V gene: TRBV15
CDR3 protein: CATSRDSGRGGSPLHF

V gene: TRBV19
CDR3 protein: CASTIAGTNTGELFF

V gene: TRBV7-8
CDR3 protein: CASSLGTRTSGSSYNEQFF